This TCR beta chain derives from a study of sequential checkpoint blockade in melanoma. Study overall: First-line arms were nivolumab then ipilimumab, or the reverse, randomized 1:1.

Trimming cost V 5 bases and J 3 bases; bases outside gene matches: 13. The CDR3 is made up of 17 amino acids. In germline, CDR1 is MDHEN, CDR2 SYDVKM. The treatment: randomized to nivolumab then ipilimumab (arm A) or the reverse (arm B). No patient had prior DNA-damaging chemotherapy. Live CD3+CD8+ CD19− CD56− cells were sorted from PBMCs. Assay: immunoSEQ multiplex PCR; the TCRdb copy retains only in-frame clones and omits some. The sample contains roughly 20,000 clones, roughly four fifths of which appear only once. The specimen comprised CD8+ T cells sorted from blood (inferred from file names), sampled from a patient given nivolumab and ipilimumab in sequence. The TCR was taken from a human donor with melanoma. J is TRBJ1-2 and V is TRBV28; 9 nucleotides agree with TRBD1. This chain's CDR3 is CASSDGTGQGSYYGYTF. The CDR3 nucleotides are TGTGCCAGCAGTGACGGCACGGGACAGGGAAGTTACTATGGCTACACCTTC.